The 4 T cell receptor beta chains below all came from one sample that was sequenced in a study of control samples from healthy donors and cancer patients. Libraries were prepared by immunoSEQ multiplex PCR; TCRdb keeps only in-frame clonotypes and omits some of them. This table holds around 7,800 clones, roughly 84% found once. Sequencing was performed on PBMCs. These receptors all come from an older man with lung cancer.

The chain couples TRBV28 to TRBJ2-3, with 10 bases lining up with TRBD2. Germline V gene data show CDR1 as MDHEN and CDR2 as SYDVKM. The CDR3 has 17 amino acids. With 3 bases clipped from V and 0 bases from J, the junction kept 6 bases outside the gene matches. CDR3 sequence: CASSLELAGTSTDTQYF. The CDR3 DNA reads TGTGCCAGCAGTTTGGAACTAGCGGGAACTAGCACAGATACGCAGTATTTT.

The chain joins TRBV5-1 to TRBJ2-1; the match to TRBD2 covers 7 bases. In germline, CDR1 is SGHRS, CDR2 YFSETQ. The CDR3 extends over 17 amino acids. V dropped 0 bases and J dropped 6; count of bases not matched to a gene: 12. DNA for the CDR3: TGCGCCAGCAGCTTGGCCAACTTAGTGGGAGGGCGCAATGAGCAGTTCTTC. Amino acid sequence: CASSLANLVGGRNEQFF.

V usage is TRBV6-2 or TRBV6-3 and J usage is TRBJ2-2; possibly TRBD2 for D (5 bases). With 0 bases removed from V and 5 bases from J, the gap between germline ends came to 7 bases. This CDR3 region has 14 residues. Germline values: CDR1 MNHEY, CDR2 SVGEGT. Here the CDR3 reads CASSYSPGTGELFF. DNA for the CDR3: TGTGCCAGCAGTTACTCGCCGGGGACCGGGGAGCTGTTTTTT.

V usage is TRBV3-1 (or the pseudogene TRBV3-2) and J usage is TRBJ1-2, with D unresolved. Germline V gives CDR1 LGHDT, CDR2 YNNKEL (reference sequence). The V end lost 1 base, the J end lost 3 bases, and 6 bases lay between the germline ends. CDR3 length: 13 residues. CDR3 sequence reads: CASSQGGYYGYTF. The CDR3 coding sequence is TGTGCCAGCAGCCAAGGGGGTTACTATGGCTACACCTTC.